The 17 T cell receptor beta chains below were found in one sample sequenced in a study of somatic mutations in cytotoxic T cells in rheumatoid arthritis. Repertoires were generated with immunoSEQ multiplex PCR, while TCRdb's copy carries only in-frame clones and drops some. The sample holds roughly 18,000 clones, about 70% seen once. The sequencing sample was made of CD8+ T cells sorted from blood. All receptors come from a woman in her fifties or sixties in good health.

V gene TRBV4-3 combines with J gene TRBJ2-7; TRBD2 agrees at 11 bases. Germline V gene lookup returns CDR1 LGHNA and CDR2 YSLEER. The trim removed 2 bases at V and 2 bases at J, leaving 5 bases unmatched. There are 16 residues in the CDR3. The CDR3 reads CASSQRGTSGAYEQYF. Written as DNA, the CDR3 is TGCGCCAGCAGCCAAAGAGGGACTAGCGGAGCCTACGAGCAGTACTTC.

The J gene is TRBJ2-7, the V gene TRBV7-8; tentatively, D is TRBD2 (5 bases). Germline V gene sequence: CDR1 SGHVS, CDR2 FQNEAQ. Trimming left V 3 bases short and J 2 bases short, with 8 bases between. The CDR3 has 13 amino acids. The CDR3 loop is CASSFPGAYEQYF. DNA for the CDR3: TGTGCCAGCAGCTTCCCCGGGGCCTACGAGCAGTACTTC.

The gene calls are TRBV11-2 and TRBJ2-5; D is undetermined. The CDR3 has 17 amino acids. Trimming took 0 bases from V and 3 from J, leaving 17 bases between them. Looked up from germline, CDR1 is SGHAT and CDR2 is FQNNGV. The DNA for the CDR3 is TGTGCCAGCAGCTTAGAGCCTTTAGGAGTACCAGAAGAGACCCAGTACTTC. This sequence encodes CASSLEPLGVPEETQYF.

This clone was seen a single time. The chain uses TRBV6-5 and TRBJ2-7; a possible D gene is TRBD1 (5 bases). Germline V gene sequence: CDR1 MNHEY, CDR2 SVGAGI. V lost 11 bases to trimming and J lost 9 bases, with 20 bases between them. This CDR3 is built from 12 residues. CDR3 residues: CAGEQVPTRQYF. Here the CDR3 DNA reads TGTGCCGGGGAACAGGTTCCTACGAGGCAGTACTTC.

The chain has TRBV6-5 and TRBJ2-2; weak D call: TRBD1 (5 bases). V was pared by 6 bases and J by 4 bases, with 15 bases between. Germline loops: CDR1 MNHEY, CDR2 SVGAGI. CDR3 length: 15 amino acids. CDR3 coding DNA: TGTGCCAGCAGCCAGACTTCCGACAGCACCGGGGAGCTGTTTTTT. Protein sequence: CASSQTSDSTGELFF.

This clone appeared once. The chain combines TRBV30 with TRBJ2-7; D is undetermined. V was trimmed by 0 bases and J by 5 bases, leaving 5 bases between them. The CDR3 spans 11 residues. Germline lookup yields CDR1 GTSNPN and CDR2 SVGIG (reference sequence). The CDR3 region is CAWSVVNEQYF. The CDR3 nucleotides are TGTGCCTGGAGTGTTGTTAACGAGCAGTACTTC.

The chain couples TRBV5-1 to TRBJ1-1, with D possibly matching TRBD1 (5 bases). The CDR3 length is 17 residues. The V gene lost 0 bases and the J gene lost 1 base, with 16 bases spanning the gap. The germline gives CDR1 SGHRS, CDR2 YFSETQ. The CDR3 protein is CASSLAGGGIGNTEAFF. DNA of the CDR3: TGCGCCAGCAGCTTGGCCGGGGGGGGGATAGGGAACACTGAAGCTTTCTTT. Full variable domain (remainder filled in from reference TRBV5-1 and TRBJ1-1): KAGVTQTPRYLIKTRGQQVTLSCSPISGHRSVSWYQQTPGQGLQFLFEYFSETQRNKGNFPGRFSGRQFSNSRSEMNVSTLELGDSALYLCASSLAGGGIGNTEAFFGQGTRLTVV.

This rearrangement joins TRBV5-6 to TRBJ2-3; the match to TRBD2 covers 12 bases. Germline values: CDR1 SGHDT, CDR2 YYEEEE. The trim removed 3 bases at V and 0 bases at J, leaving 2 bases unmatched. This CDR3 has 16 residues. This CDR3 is CASSSGLAGSTDTQYF. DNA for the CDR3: TGTGCCAGCAGCTCCGGACTAGCGGGGAGCACAGATACGCAGTATTTT. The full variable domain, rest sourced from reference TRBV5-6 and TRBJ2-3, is DAGVTQSPTHLIKTRGQQVTLRCSPKSGHDTVSWYQQALGQGPQFIFQYYEEEERQRGNFPDRFSGHQFPNYSSELNVNALLLGDSALYLCASSSGLAGSTDTQYFGPGTRLTVL.

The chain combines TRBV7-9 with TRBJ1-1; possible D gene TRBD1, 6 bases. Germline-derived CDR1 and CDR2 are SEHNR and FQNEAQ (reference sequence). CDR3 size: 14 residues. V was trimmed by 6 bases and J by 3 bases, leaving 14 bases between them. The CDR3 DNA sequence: TGTGCCAGCAGGGCGGGACAAAGGTACACTGAAGCTTTCTTT. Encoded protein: CASRAGQRYTEAFF.

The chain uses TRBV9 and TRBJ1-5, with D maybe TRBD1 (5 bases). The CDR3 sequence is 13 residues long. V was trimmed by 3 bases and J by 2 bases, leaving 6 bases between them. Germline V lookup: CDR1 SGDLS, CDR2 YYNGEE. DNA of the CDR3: TGTGCCAGCAGCGCGGGGGGCAATCAGCCCCAGCATTTT. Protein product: CASSAGGNQPQHF.

CDR3 protein: CASTPPLRENPNTEAFF. CDR3 nucleotides: TGTGCCAGCACCCCTCCCTTGAGAGAAAACCCGAACACTGAAGCTTTCTTT. This chain connects TRBV7-8 to TRBJ1-1; D not resolved. V shed 7 bases and J shed 1 base, with 22 bases lying between them. This CDR3 has 17 amino acids. The germline V gene encodes CDR1 SGHVS and CDR2 FQNEAQ.

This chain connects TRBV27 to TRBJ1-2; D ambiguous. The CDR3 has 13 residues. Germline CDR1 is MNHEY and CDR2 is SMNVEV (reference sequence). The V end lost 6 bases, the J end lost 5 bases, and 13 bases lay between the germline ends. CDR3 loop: CASSSLGSYGYTF. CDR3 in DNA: TGTGCCAGCAGCTCCCTGGGCTCATATGGCTACACCTTC.

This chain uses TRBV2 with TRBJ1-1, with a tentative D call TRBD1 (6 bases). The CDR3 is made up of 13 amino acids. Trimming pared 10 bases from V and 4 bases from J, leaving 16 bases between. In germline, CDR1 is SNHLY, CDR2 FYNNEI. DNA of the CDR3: TGTGCCACCCCCGATCAGGGGATCACTGAAGCTTTCTTT. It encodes CATPDQGITEAFF.

The CDR3 here is CASTPDLSYEQYF. The DNA of the CDR3 is TGTGCCAGCACCCCGGACTTGTCCTACGAGCAGTACTTC. V usage is TRBV5-4 and J usage is TRBJ2-7, with D possibly being TRBD2 (5 bases). V was pared by 6 bases and J by 1 base, with 11 bases between. The germline CDR1 and CDR2 sequences are SGHNT and YYREEE (reference sequence). The CDR3 is made up of 13 amino acids.

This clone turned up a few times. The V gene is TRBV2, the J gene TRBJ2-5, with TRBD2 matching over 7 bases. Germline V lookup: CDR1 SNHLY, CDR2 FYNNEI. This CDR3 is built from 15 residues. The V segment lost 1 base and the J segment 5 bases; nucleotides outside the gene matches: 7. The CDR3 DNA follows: TGTGCCAGCAGTGAAGTGGGGGGGTCGTGGGAGACCCAGTACTTC. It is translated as CASSEVGGSWETQYF.

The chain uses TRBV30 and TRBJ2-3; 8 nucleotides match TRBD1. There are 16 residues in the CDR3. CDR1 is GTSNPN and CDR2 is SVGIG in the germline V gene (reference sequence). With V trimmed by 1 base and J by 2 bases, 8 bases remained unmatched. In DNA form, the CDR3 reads TGTGCCTGGAGTGCCTGGGACAGGAGTTACACAGATACGCAGTATTTT. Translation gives CAWSAWDRSYTDTQYF.

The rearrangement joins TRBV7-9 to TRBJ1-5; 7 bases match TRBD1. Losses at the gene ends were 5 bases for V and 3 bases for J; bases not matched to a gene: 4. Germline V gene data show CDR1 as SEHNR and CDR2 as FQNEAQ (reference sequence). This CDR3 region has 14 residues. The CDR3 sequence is CASSPTGNNQPQHF. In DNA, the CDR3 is TGTGCCAGCAGCCCGACAGGGAACAATCAGCCCCAGCATTTT.